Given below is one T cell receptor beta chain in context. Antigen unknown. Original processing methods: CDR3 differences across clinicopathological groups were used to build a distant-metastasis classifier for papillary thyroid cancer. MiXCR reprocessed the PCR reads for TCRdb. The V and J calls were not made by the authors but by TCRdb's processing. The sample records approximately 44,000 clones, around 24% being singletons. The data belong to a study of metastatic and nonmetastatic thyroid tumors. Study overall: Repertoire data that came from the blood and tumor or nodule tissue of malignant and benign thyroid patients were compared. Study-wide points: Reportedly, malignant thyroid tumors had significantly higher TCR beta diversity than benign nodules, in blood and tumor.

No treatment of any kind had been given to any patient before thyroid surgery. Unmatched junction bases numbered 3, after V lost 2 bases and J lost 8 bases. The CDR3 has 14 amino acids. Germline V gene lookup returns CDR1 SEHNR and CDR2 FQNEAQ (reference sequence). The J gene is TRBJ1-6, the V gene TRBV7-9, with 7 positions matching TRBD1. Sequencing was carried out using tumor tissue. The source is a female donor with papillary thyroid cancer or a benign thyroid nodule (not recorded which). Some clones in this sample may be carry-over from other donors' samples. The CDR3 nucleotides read TGTGCCAGCAGCTTATGGGACAGCGATTCACCCCTCCACTTT. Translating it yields CASSLWDSDSPLHF. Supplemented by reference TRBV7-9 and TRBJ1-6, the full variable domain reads DTGVSQNPRHKITKRGQNVTFRCDPISEHNRLYWYRQTLGQGPEFLTYFQNEAQLEKSRLLSDRFSAERPKGSFSTLEIQRTEQGDSAMYLCASSLWDSDSPLHFGNGTRLTVT.